The clone carrying this T cell receptor (beta chain) appeared many times. The antigen remains undetermined. With the library built for alpha chains, this beta chain is off target and its frequency is not meaningful. This entry belongs to a study of spatial heterogeneity in lung cancer. The study, taken as a whole, reports: One measure, the expanded intratumoral alpha and beta TCR count, tracked tumor mutation counts. Ubiquitous expanded TCR counts tracked ubiquitous nonsynonymous mutations, and regional counts tracked regional ones.

Time point noted: sample taken at primary tumor resection. V lost 5 bases and J 1 base, leaving 12 bases between the germline ends. Looked up from germline, CDR1 is MDHEN and CDR2 is SYDVKM. This CDR3 comprises 15 residues. TCR cDNA molecules each had a unique molecular identifier. One entry per CDR3 protein, called by TCRdb with MiXCR from the 5' RACE reads. The repertoire holds 4,000 to 5,000 distinct CDR3 sequences, with 9.5% to 15% as singletons. The input for sequencing was lung tumor tissue, taken at surgery. The receptor was derived from a male donor with early-stage non-small cell lung cancer. The chain is built from TRBV28 and TRBJ1-5; weak D call: TRBD1 (6 bases). The CDR3 loop reads CASSPRGRSNQPQHF. In DNA, the CDR3 is TGTGCCAGCAGTCCCAGGGGACGGAGCAATCAGCCCCAGCATTTT.